A single sample is the source of the 18 T cell receptor beta chains below, sequenced in a study of blood T cells in healthy people across ages. Together with a sample-barcoded 5' primer, a J-beta primer mix was included in a second PCR lasting roughly 6 to 12 cycles. Each CDR3 protein is one row after TCRdb ran MiXCR on the 5' RACE reads. The repertoire holds approximately 780,000 distinct CDR3 sequences, with 20% to 30% as singletons. This sample was shared with a second study, whose subject was T cells of mothers and their children.

Sequencing used blood. The receptors originated from a boy aged 5-17 years in good health.

This clonotype has more than one count but fewer than ten. The chain has TRBV5-1 and TRBJ1-3; D unresolved. Germline-derived CDR1 and CDR2 are SGHRS and YFSETQ. This CDR3 comprises 15 residues. Trimming took 4 bases from V and 5 from J, leaving 16 bases between them. CDR3 loop: CASSLGWGERNTIYF. In nucleotides, the CDR3 is TGCGCCAGCAGCCTTGGCTGGGGTGAGCGAAACACCATATATTTT.

The gene calls are TRBV7-9 and TRBJ2-5; D possibly corresponds to TRBD1 (6 bases). This CDR3 has 12 residues. The germline CDR1 and CDR2 sequences are SEHNR and FQNEAQ (reference sequence). Trimming took 8 bases from V and 2 from J, leaving 9 bases between them. The CDR3 bases are TGTGCCAGCTGGGGGCCACAAGAGACCCAGTACTTC. Translated, it gives CASWGPQETQYF.

This chain connects TRBV29-1 to TRBJ2-7, with D possibly called TRBD1 or TRBD2 (5 bases each). The length of the CDR3 is 14 residues. V was cut by 5 bases and J by 4 bases, with 18 bases left in between. Germline lookup yields CDR1 SQVTM and CDR2 ANQGSEA. The CDR3 here is CSVPRSGRPYEQYF. Here the CDR3 DNA reads TGCAGCGTTCCTAGGTCGGGGCGCCCTTACGAGCAGTACTTC.

This clonotype has a handful of counts. The chain uses TRBV7-9 and TRBJ2-7, with D perhaps given as TRBD1 or TRBD2 (6 bases each). CDR3 length equals 15 residues. Germline loops: CDR1 SEHNR, CDR2 FQNEAQ (reference sequence). Trimming pared 5 bases from V and 2 bases from J, leaving 16 bases between. CDR3 in DNA: TGTGCCAGCAGCATAACACAGGGAGGAGCCTACGAGCAGTACTTC. As protein: CASSITQGGAYEQYF.

The genes are TRBV10-3 and TRBJ2-5, with unresolved D. V dropped 10 bases and J dropped 0 bases, with 12 bases sitting between them. The CDR3 contains 13 residues. Per the germline V gene, CDR1 is ENHRY and CDR2 is SYGVKD. The CDR3 DNA follows: TGTGCCACCGCGCTGGGATACCAAGAGACCCAGTACTTC. As protein: CATALGYQETQYF.

V and J are TRBV10-3 and TRBJ1-3; a possible D gene is TRBD1 (5 bases). The CDR3 spans 16 residues. Germline V gene sequence: CDR1 ENHRY, CDR2 SYGVKD. V was clipped by 4 bases and J by 0 bases, with 13 bases between them. CDR3 sequence (DNA): TGTGCCATCAGTGGGGACGGACTCCTCTCTGGAAACACCATATATTTT. As protein: CAISGDGLLSGNTIYF.

CDR3 in DNA: TGTGCCAGCAGCTTAGAAGTTTTTAGTACAGATACGCAGTATTTT. Protein product: CASSLEVFSTDTQYF. V usage is TRBV7-6 and J usage is TRBJ2-3; no definite D call. Between the trimmed V and J ends, which lost 1 base and 3 bases, there was a span of 11 bases. The CDR3 loop spans 15 amino acids. Germline-derived CDR1 and CDR2 are SGHVS and FNYEAQ.

The table lists this clonotype with a few counts. The CDR3 is CASSLVNLQETQYF. The CDR3 nucleotides read TGTGCCAGCAGCTTGGTAAACCTACAAGAGACCCAGTACTTC. This chain links TRBV5-5 with TRBJ2-5; unclear D gene. Germline V gene data show CDR1 as SGHKS and CDR2 as YYEKEE (reference sequence). Trimming removed 0 bases from V and 2 bases from J, with 8 bases in between. The CDR3 spans 14 residues.

The chain uses TRBV20-1 and TRBJ2-7; the D gene is possibly TRBD1 (6 bases). This CDR3 contains 12 residues. With 2 bases removed from V and 4 bases from J, the gap between germline ends came to 9 bases. The germline CDR1 and CDR2 sequences are DFQATT and SNEGSKA (reference sequence). Here the CDR3 reads CSARNRVYEQYF. The CDR3, as DNA: TGCAGTGCTAGAAACAGGGTGTACGAGCAGTACTTC.

In this sample, this clonotype turned up a few times. V gene TRBV20-1 combines with J gene TRBJ2-3; D ambiguous. V was cut by 2 bases and J by 0 bases, with 9 bases left in between. Per the germline V gene, CDR1 is DFQATT and CDR2 is SNEGSKA (reference sequence). This CDR3 is 14 amino acids long. CDR3 sequence (DNA): TGCAGTGCTAGATTGGGGTCTAGCACAGATACGCAGTATTTT. Encoded protein: CSARLGSSTDTQYF.

This clonotype has only a few counts. The V call is TRBV4-1, the J call TRBJ1-2, with 7 positions matching TRBD1. Per the germline V gene, CDR1 is MGHRA and CDR2 is YSYEKL. The length of the CDR3 is 15 residues. The ends lost 4 bases at V and 8 bases at J; junction bases unmatched: 13. Here the CDR3 DNA reads TGCGCCAGCAGCCTAATGACAGGGTTGAGGGAGGGCTACACCTTC. The encoded protein is CASSLMTGLREGYTF.

The gene calls are TRBV29-1 and TRBJ1-6; unclear D gene. The V end lost 7 bases, the J end lost 0 bases, and 4 bases lay between the germline ends. CDR1 SQVTM and CDR2 ANQGSEA come from the germline V gene. The CDR3 runs 12 residues. CDR3 residues: CSASSYNSPLHF. DNA of the CDR3: TGCAGCGCAAGCTCCTATAATTCACCCCTCCACTTT.

The chain joins TRBV14 to TRBJ2-5, with D perhaps TRBD2 (5 bases). Trimming stripped 4 bases from V and 1 base from J, with 13 bases between. The CDR3 loop spans 15 amino acids. Per the germline V gene, CDR1 is SGHDN and CDR2 is FVKESK. DNA for the CDR3: TGTGCCAGCAGCCCAAGGGAGTCCCTCCAAGAGACCCAGTACTTC. It encodes CASSPRESLQETQYF.

The rearrangement links TRBV30 to TRBJ1-2, with D uncertain. Trimming left V 0 bases short and J 8 bases short, with 16 bases between. The CDR3 loop spans 14 amino acids. The germline V gene has CDR1 GTSNPN and CDR2 SVGIG (reference sequence). CDR3 coding DNA: TGTGCCTGGAGTGTACGCACGCAAATGGGGGGCTACACCTTC. Its translation: CAWSVRTQMGGYTF.

This clonotype came up a few times. The chain joins TRBV12-3 or TRBV12-4 to TRBJ1-5, with TRBD1 identical over 9 bases. The V gene end was trimmed by 8 bases and the J gene end by 4 bases; junction bases not matched to a gene: 12. CDR3 length equals 16 residues. CDR3 residues: CASLPGGTGPNQPQHF. The CDR3 DNA follows: TGTGCCAGCCTACCTGGGGGGACAGGGCCAAATCAGCCCCAGCATTTT.

This chain uses TRBV5-1 with TRBJ2-3, with TRBD2 identical over 8 bases. The germline V gene encodes CDR1 SGHRS and CDR2 YFSETQ. J was trimmed by 5 bases and V by 3 bases; bases with no gene match: 8. CDR3 length: 15 amino acids. The CDR3, as DNA: TGCGCCAGCAGCTCCCAAGCGGGGGCCCTAGATACGCAGTATTTT. The encoded protein is CASSSQAGALDTQYF.

This clonotype was counted between two and nine times. The chain recombines TRBV9 with TRBJ1-4, with D unresolved. The CDR3 is 17 residues long. Germline CDR1 reads SGDLS; CDR2 reads YYNGEE. V was pared by 0 bases and J by 0 bases, with 12 bases between. The DNA of the CDR3 is TGTGCCAGCAGCGTAGGCGGGCAAGGGCCAACTAATGAAAAACTGTTTTTT. As protein: CASSVGGQGPTNEKLFF.

The rearrangement joins TRBV11-2 to TRBJ2-3; TRBD2 is a possible D gene (7 bases). This CDR3 comprises 16 residues. V dropped 2 bases and J dropped 2 bases, with 14 bases sitting between them. Germline loops: CDR1 SGHAT, CDR2 FQNNGV. CDR3 region: CASSLLAGAPTDTQYF. The CDR3 DNA follows: TGTGCCAGCAGCTTACTCGCGGGGGCGCCCACAGATACGCAGTATTTT.